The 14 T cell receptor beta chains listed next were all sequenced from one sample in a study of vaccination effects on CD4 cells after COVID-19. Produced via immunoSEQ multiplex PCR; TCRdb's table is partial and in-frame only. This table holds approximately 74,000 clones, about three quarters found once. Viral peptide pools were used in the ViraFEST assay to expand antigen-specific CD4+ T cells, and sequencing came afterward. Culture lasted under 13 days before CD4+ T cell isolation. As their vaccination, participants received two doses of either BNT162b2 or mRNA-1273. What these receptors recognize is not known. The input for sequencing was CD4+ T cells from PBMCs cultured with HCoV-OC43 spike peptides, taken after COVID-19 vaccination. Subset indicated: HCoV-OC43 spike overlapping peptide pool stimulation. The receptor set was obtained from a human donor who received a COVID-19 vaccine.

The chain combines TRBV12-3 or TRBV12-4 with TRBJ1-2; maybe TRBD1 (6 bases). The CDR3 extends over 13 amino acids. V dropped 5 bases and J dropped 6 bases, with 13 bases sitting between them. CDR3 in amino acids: CASSIQGHDGYTF. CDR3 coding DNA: TGTGCCAGCAGTATACAGGGTCACGATGGCTACACCTTC.

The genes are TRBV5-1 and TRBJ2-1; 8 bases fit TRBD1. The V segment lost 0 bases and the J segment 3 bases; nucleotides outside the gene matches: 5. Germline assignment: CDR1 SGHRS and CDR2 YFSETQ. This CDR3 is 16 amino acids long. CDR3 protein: CASSLVPGQGYNEQFF. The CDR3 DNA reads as TGCGCCAGCAGCTTGGTTCCCGGACAGGGCTACAATGAGCAGTTCTTC. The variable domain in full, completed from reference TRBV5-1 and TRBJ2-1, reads KAGVTQTPRYLIKTRGQQVTLSCSPISGHRSVSWYQQTPGQGLQFLFEYFSETQRNKGNFPGRFSGRQFSNSRSEMNVSTLELGDSALYLCASSLVPGQGYNEQFFGPGTRLTVL.

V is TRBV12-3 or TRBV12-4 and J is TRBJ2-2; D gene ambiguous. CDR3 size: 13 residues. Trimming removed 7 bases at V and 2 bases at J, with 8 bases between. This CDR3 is CASTPRNTGELFF. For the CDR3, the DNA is TGTGCCAGCACCCCACGCAACACCGGGGAGCTGTTTTTT.

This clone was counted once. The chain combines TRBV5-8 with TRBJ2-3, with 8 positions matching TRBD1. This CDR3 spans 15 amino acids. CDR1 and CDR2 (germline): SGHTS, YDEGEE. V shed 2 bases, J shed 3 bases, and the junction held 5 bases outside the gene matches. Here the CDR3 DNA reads TGTGCCAGCAGCTTTATGACAGGGGCGACAGATACGCAGTATTTT. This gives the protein CASSFMTGATDTQYF.

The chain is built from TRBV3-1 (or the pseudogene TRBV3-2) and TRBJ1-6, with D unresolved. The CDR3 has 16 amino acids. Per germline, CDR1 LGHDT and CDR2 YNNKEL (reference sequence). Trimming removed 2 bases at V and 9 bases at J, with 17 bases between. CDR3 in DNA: TGTGCCAGCAGCCAATTCTCCGGGAACCCAAGTTCACCCCTCCACTTT. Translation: CASSQFSGNPSSPLHF.

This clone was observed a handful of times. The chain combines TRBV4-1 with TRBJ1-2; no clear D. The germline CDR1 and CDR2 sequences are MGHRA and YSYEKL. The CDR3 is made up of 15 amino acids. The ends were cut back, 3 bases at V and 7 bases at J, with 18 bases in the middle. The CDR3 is CASSQALEWRGGYTF. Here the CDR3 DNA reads TGCGCCAGCAGCCAGGCCCTTGAGTGGCGGGGTGGCTACACCTTC.

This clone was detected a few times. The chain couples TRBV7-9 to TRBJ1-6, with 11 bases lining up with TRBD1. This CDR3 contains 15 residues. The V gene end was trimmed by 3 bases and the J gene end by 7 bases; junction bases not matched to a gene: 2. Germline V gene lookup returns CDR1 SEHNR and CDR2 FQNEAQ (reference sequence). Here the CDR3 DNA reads TGTGCCAGCAGCTTTGGGGACAGGGGGAATTCACCCCTCCACTTT. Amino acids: CASSFGDRGNSPLHF.

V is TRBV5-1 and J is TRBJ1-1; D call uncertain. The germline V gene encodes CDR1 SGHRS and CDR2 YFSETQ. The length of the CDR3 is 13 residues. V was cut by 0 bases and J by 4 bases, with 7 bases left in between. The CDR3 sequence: CASSLVISTEAFF. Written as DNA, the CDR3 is TGCGCCAGCAGCTTGGTAATCAGCACTGAAGCTTTCTTT.

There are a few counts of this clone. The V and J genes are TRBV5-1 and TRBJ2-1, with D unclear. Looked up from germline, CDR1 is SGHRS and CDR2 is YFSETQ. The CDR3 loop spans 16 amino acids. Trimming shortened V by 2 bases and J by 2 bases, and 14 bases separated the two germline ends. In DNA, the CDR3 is TGCGCCAGCAGCTTTGGACGGGCTACAACCTACAATGAGCAGTTCTTC. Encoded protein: CASSFGRATTYNEQFF.

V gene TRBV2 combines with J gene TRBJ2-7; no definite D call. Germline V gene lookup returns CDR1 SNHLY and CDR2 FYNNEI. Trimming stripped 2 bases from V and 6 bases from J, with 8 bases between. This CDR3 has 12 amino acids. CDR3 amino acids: CASSEQAVEQYV. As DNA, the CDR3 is TGTGCCAGCAGTGAACAGGCGGTCGAGCAGTACGTC.

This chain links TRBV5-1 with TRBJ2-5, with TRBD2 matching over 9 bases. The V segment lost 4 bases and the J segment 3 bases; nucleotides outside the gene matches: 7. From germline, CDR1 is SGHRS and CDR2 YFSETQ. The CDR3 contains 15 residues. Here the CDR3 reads CASSLSGGSKETQYF. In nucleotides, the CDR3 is TGCGCCAGCAGCCTTAGCGGGGGAAGTAAAGAGACCCAGTACTTC.

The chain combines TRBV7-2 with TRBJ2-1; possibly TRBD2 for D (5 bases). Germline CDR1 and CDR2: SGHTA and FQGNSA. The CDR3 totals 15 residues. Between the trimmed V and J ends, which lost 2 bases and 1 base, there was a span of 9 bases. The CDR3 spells CASSLTTGSYNEQFF. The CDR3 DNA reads TGTGCCAGCAGCTTAACGACGGGGTCCTACAATGAGCAGTTCTTC.

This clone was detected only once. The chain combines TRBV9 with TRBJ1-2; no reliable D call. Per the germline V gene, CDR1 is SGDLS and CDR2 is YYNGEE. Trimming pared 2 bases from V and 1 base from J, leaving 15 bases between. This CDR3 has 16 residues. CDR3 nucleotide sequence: TGTGCCAGCAGCGTCTCGTCGGTAGGCTTTAACTATGGCTACACCTTC. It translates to CASSVSSVGFNYGYTF.

DNA of the CDR3: TGCGCCAGCAGCCCGACATCGCGGACAGGACCCTCCTACAATGAGCAGTTCTTC. Translated, it gives CASSPTSRTGPSYNEQFF. V gene TRBV4-1 combines with J gene TRBJ2-1, with 7 bases lining up with TRBD1. This CDR3 region has 18 residues. Germline assignment: CDR1 MGHRA and CDR2 YSYEKL. The ends lost 4 bases at V and 0 bases at J; junction bases unmatched: 12.